These 28 T cell receptor beta chains share one sample of origin, sequenced in a study of control samples from healthy donors and cancer patients. TCRdb's table, derived via immunoSEQ multiplex PCR, lists solely in-frame clones and lacks some. The data contain 350,000 to 450,000 clones, roughly 90% of them singletons. Sequencing input: PBMCs. Receptor source: a man aged 35 to 55 with head and neck cancer.

The J gene is TRBJ2-3, the V gene TRBV7-3, with 11 positions matching TRBD2. The CDR3 runs to 18 residues. J was trimmed by 4 bases and V by 5 bases; bases with no gene match: 14. CDR1 is SGHTA, CDR2 FQGTGA, per germline. CDR3 sequence reads: CASSRTSGGSPVADTQYF. CDR3 nucleotide sequence: TGTGCCAGCAGCCGAACTAGCGGGGGATCGCCGGTGGCAGATACGCAGTATTTT.

This chain uses TRBV6-5 with TRBJ2-7; D is perhaps TRBD1 (5 bases). Germline V gene data show CDR1 as MNHEY and CDR2 as SVGAGI. V lost 2 bases and J 4 bases, leaving 12 bases between the germline ends. The CDR3 sequence is 14 residues long. The CDR3 nucleotides are TGTGCCAGCAGTTACGGGGCTGGAACTTACGAGCAGTACTTC. Protein product: CASSYGAGTYEQYF.

The chain carries TRBV6-6 and TRBJ1-6; TRBD1 matches 9 bases. This CDR3 has 15 residues. V was clipped by 6 bases and J by 9 bases; unmatched bases: 9. The germline V gene encodes CDR1 MNHNY and CDR2 SVGAGI (reference sequence). This CDR3 is CASRPPGQGGSPLHF. The DNA of the CDR3 is TGTGCCAGCAGACCGCCGGGACAGGGTGGTTCACCCCTCCACTTT.

This chain links TRBV10-3 with TRBJ1-2, with a weak D call TRBD1 (6 bases). Looked up from germline, CDR1 is ENHRY and CDR2 is SYGVKD. Trimming removed 7 bases at V and 6 bases at J, with 15 bases between. There are 13 residues in the CDR3. In DNA form, the CDR3 reads TGTGCCATCAAAGGGGGGCTTGAGGATGGCTACACCTTC. It encodes CAIKGGLEDGYTF.

This clone has only one observation. This chain links TRBV5-5 with TRBJ1-5; TRBD1 is a possible D gene (6 bases). The CDR3 runs 14 residues. The V end lost 0 bases, the J end lost 6 bases, and 10 bases lay between the germline ends. CDR1 is SGHKS, CDR2 YYEKEE, per germline (reference sequence). CDR3 nucleotides: TGTGCCAGCAGCTTGGAGAGGGGGATTCAGCCCCAGCATTTT. It translates to CASSLERGIQPQHF.

The rearrangement uses TRBV28 and TRBJ1-5, with D perhaps TRBD1 (5 bases). The CDR3 spans 13 residues. CDR1 is MDHEN, CDR2 SYDVKM, per germline. Trimming shortened V by 2 bases and J by 6 bases, and 8 bases separated the two germline ends. This chain's CDR3 is CASSLPGSQPQHF. The CDR3, as DNA: TGTGCCAGCAGTTTACCAGGGTCTCAGCCCCAGCATTTT.

The sample holds one count of this clone. The gene calls are TRBV9 and TRBJ2-7, with 8 bases fitting TRBD1. J lost 1 base, V lost 0 bases, and 3 bases had no gene match. The CDR3 has 15 amino acids. Germline loops: CDR1 SGDLS, CDR2 YYNGEE. In DNA, the CDR3 is TGTGCCAGCAGCGTAGGGGGGGACAGGTCCTACGAGCAGTACTTC. As protein: CASSVGGDRSYEQYF.

V is TRBV7-9 and J is TRBJ1-1; 8 bases align to TRBD1. Germline trimming cut 3 bases from V and 11 bases from J; bases unmatched to any gene: 2. Germline loops: CDR1 SEHNR, CDR2 FQNEAQ (reference sequence). This CDR3 is built from 11 residues. CDR3 in DNA: TGTGCCAGCAGCTTGGACAGGGCGGCTTTCTTT. Protein product: CASSLDRAAFF.

The rearrangement uses TRBV4-1 and TRBJ2-3; D may be TRBD2 (6 bases). The ends were cut back, 0 bases at V and 0 bases at J, with 10 bases in the middle. This CDR3 contains 16 residues. Germline V gene lookup returns CDR1 MGHRA and CDR2 YSYEKL. CDR3 protein: CASSQEGTHSTDTQYF. The CDR3, as DNA: TGCGCCAGCAGCCAAGAAGGGACTCACAGCACAGATACGCAGTATTTT.

The V and J genes are TRBV28 and TRBJ2-1; 9 bases match TRBD1. V was clipped by 5 bases and J by 2 bases; unmatched bases: 7. Germline V gives CDR1 MDHEN, CDR2 SYDVKM. The CDR3 runs 16 residues. CDR3 coding DNA: TGTGCCAGCAGTCCATACAGGGGGCTGGCCTACAATGAGCAGTTCTTC. It encodes CASSPYRGLAYNEQFF. Complete variable domain (other parts from reference TRBV28 and TRBJ2-1): DVKVTQSSRYLVKRTGEKVFLECVQDMDHENMFWYRQDPGLGLRLIYFSYDVKMKEKGDIPEGYSVSREKKERFSLILESASTNQTSMYLCASSPYRGLAYNEQFFGPGTRLTVL.

As for this clone: Mismatch with germline at one junction end may stem from a read error. The chain uses TRBV7-7 and TRBJ2-5, with D unclear. The CDR3 spans 14 residues. Germline values: CDR1 SSHAT, CDR2 FNYEAQ (reference sequence). Here the CDR3 DNA reads TGTGCTAGCAGTCCACCCGGACCTTGGGAGACCCAGTACTTC. It yields the protein CASSPPGPWETQYF.

The genes are TRBV19 and TRBJ2-7; D is perhaps TRBD1 (5 bases). Germline V lookup: CDR1 LNHDA, CDR2 SQIVND (reference sequence). This CDR3 contains 12 residues. V was clipped by 2 bases and J by 5 bases, with 7 bases between them. The chain's CDR3 is CASSIQGNEQYF. Written as DNA, the CDR3 is TGTGCCAGTAGTATACAGGGAAACGAGCAGTACTTC. Looking up the rest from reference TRBV19 and TRBJ2-7 gives the full variable domain: DGGITQSPKYLFRKEGQNVTLSCEQNLNHDAMYWYRQDPGQGLRLIYYSQIVNDFQKGDIAEGYSVSREKKESFPLTVTSAQKNPTAFYLCASSIQGNEQYFGPGTRLTVT.

This clone was observed once. The chain couples TRBV4-2 to TRBJ2-2; TRBD1 matches at 10 bases. With 1 base clipped from V and 5 bases from J, the junction kept 7 bases outside the gene matches. Germline V gene sequence: CDR1 LGHNA, CDR2 YNFKEQ. The CDR3 loop spans 17 amino acids. The CDR3 loop is CASSQVSDRGRTGELFF. CDR3 DNA: TGTGCCAGCAGCCAAGTTTCGGACAGGGGGAGGACCGGGGAGCTGTTTTTT.

The chain uses TRBV3-1 (or the pseudogene TRBV3-2) and TRBJ1-2; D uncertain. There are 13 residues in the CDR3. V lost 0 bases, J lost 6 bases, and 8 bases lay in between. In germline, CDR1 is LGHDT, CDR2 YNNKEL (reference sequence). The CDR3 region has the DNA TGTGCCAGCAGCCAAGATTGGCGGGATGGCTACACCTTC. Residues: CASSQDWRDGYTF.

The chain uses TRBV27 and TRBJ1-3; no definite D call. V was pared by 4 bases and J by 0 bases, with 13 bases between. The V gene's germline CDR1 is MNHEY and CDR2 SMNVEV (reference sequence). This CDR3 contains 16 residues. The DNA of the CDR3 is TGTGCCAGCAGTTCCTACCACGATAGCTCTGGAAACACCATATATTTT. Residues: CASSSYHDSSGNTIYF.

This rearrangement joins TRBV4-3 to TRBJ2-1, with D unclear. Trimming removed 3 bases from V and 6 bases from J, with 15 bases in between. The CDR3 has 15 residues. CDR1 and CDR2 from the germline V gene are LGHNA and YSLEER. The CDR3 nucleotides are TGCGCCAGCAGCCAGCTTGTCGGGCTGGCCAATGAGCAGTTCTTC. Amino acids: CASSQLVGLANEQFF.

The chain couples TRBV25-1 to TRBJ1-6; D possibly corresponds to TRBD1 (6 bases). V shed 3 bases and J shed 6 bases, with 9 bases lying between them. Germline CDR1 is MGHDK and CDR2 is SYGVNS. The CDR3 loop spans 14 amino acids. CDR3 bases: TGTGCCAGCAGTGAGCAGGGGACTAATTCACCCCTCCACTTT. As protein: CASSEQGTNSPLHF.

J is TRBJ2-3 and V is TRBV3-1 (or the pseudogene TRBV3-2); D is unclear. With 1 base removed from V and 3 bases from J, the gap between germline ends came to 8 bases. Germline values: CDR1 LGHDT, CDR2 YNNKEL (reference sequence). The CDR3 is 14 residues long. The CDR3 DNA reads as TGTGCCAGCAGCCAAGCCTCTAGAACAGATACGCAGTATTTT. Residues: CASSQASRTDTQYF.

This clone showed up just a few times. This chain joins TRBV5-1 and TRBJ2-1; 8 bases align to TRBD2. With V trimmed by 4 bases and J by 9 bases, 15 bases remained unmatched. CDR1 is SGHRS and CDR2 is YFSETQ in the germline V gene. There are 16 residues in the CDR3. The CDR3 loop reads CASSRLGSGIGVEQFF. CDR3 DNA: TGCGCCAGCAGCCGGTTAGGTAGCGGGATTGGGGTTGAGCAGTTCTTC.

The V call is TRBV28, the J call TRBJ2-7; D is possibly TRBD1 (6 bases). The germline V and J ends were trimmed by 2 bases and 3 bases, with 11 bases remaining between them. The length of the CDR3 is 14 residues. Germline loops: CDR1 MDHEN, CDR2 SYDVKM. CDR3 nucleotide sequence: TGTGCCAGCAGTTTAGCAGGGGAAAACTACGAGCAGTACTTC. It specifies CASSLAGENYEQYF.

The chain combines TRBV28 with TRBJ2-2, with a weak D call TRBD1 (6 bases). CDR1 is MDHEN, CDR2 SYDVKM, per germline. Deletions cut 8 bases from V and 3 bases from J, with 10 bases between. CDR3 length: 13 residues. CDR3 in amino acids: CASPDSYTGELFF. In DNA, the CDR3 is TGTGCCAGCCCGGACAGCTACACCGGGGAGCTGTTTTTT.

The rearrangement joins TRBV10-3 to TRBJ2-2; tentative D call: TRBD2 (6 bases). Between the trimmed V and J ends, which lost 0 bases and 0 bases, there was a span of 14 bases. CDR3 length: 18 amino acids. Germline V gene sequence: CDR1 ENHRY, CDR2 SYGVKD. The CDR3 nucleotides are TGTGCCATCAGTGAGTCCCTATCGGAGGGCGCGAACACCGGGGAGCTGTTTTTT. Amino acid sequence: CAISESLSEGANTGELFF.

The gene calls are TRBV24-1 and TRBJ2-7, with D perhaps matching TRBD1 (5 bases). V lost 8 bases and J lost 5, with 15 bases in between. The germline CDR1 and CDR2 sequences are KGHDR and SFDVKD. The CDR3 spans 13 residues. The CDR3: CATTELWGHEQYF. The CDR3 DNA reads TGTGCCACCACCGAACTTTGGGGCCACGAGCAGTACTTC.

This clone was counted ten times or more. The gene calls are TRBV7-3 and TRBJ2-7; no firm D call. The germline V gene has CDR1 SGHTA and CDR2 FQGTGA. This CDR3 is built from 13 residues. The V end lost 1 base, the J end lost 7 bases, and 11 bases lay between the germline ends. This CDR3 reads CASSLMAESEQYF. DNA for the CDR3: TGTGCCAGCAGCTTAATGGCCGAGTCTGAGCAGTACTTC.

The rearrangement links TRBV5-6 to TRBJ2-1; D might be TRBD2 (5 bases). This CDR3 contains 14 residues. V lost 0 bases, J lost 4 bases, and 8 bases lay in between. Germline V lookup: CDR1 SGHDT, CDR2 YYEEEE. CDR3 bases: TGTGCCAGCAGCTTGGGACTAAAATACAATGAGCAGTTCTTC. Its protein product is CASSLGLKYNEQFF.

The chain links TRBV28 to TRBJ2-7; tentatively, D is TRBD1 (6 bases). With 6 bases removed from V and 3 bases from J, the gap between germline ends came to 12 bases. This CDR3 comprises 13 residues. Germline V gives CDR1 MDHEN, CDR2 SYDVKM. DNA for the CDR3: TGTGCCAGCAGCATGACAGGTAACTACGAGCAGTACTTC. Translation gives CASSMTGNYEQYF. Combining the CDR3 with reference TRBV28 and TRBJ2-7 gives the whole variable domain DVKVTQSSRYLVKRTGEKVFLECVQDMDHENMFWYRQDPGLGLRLIYFSYDVKMKEKGDIPEGYSVSREKKERFSLILESASTNQTSMYLCASSMTGNYEQYFGPGTRLTVT.

The V and J genes are TRBV5-1 and TRBJ1-6; D is undetermined. Per germline, CDR1 SGHRS and CDR2 YFSETQ. The CDR3 has 16 residues. Trimming cost V 0 bases and J 4 bases, with 11 bases left between them. The CDR3 protein is CASSLVPTQYNSPLHF. The DNA for the CDR3 is TGCGCCAGCAGCTTGGTTCCGACGCAATATAATTCACCCCTCCACTTT.

The chain links TRBV7-9 to TRBJ1-6; TRBD1 agrees at 7 bases. The germline V gene has CDR1 SEHNR and CDR2 FQNEAQ (reference sequence). The CDR3 totals 14 residues. The V and J ends lost 5 bases and 8 bases, in that order; junction bases with no gene match: 6. The CDR3 region has the DNA TGTGCCAGCAGCCACGACAGGGATCATTCACCCCTCCACTTT. Translation gives CASSHDRDHSPLHF.